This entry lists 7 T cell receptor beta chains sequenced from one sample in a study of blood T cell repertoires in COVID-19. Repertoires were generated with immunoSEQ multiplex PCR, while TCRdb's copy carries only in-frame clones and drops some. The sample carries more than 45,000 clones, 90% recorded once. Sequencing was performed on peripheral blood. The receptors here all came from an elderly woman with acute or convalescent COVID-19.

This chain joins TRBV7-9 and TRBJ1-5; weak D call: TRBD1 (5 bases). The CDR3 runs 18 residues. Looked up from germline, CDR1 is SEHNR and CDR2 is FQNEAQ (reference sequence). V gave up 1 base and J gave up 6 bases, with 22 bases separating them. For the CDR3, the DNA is TGTGCCAGCAGCTTAGTGAGGCAGGGCACACAGTTAGGTCAGCCCCAGCATTTT. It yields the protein CASSLVRQGTQLGQPQHF.

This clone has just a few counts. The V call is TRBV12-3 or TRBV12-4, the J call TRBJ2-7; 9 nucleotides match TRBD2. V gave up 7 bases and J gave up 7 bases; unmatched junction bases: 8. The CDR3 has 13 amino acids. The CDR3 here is CASTPRREGEQYF. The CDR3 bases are TGTGCCAGCACCCCCCGGCGGGAGGGGGAGCAGTACTTC.

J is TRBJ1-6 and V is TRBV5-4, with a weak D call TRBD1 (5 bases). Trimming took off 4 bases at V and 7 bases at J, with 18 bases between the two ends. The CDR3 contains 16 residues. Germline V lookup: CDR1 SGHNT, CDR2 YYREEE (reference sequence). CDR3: CASSGEAGSQNSPLHF. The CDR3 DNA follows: TGTGCCAGCAGCGGAGAGGCAGGGTCGCAGAATTCACCCCTCCACTTT.

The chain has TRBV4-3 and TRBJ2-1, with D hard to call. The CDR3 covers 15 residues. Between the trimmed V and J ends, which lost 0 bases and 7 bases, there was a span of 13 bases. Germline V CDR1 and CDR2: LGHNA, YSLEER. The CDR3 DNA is TGCGCCAGCAGCCAAGATCAGCGCGGTGGAAATGAGCAGTTCTTC. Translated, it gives CASSQDQRGGNEQFF.

The DNA for the CDR3 is TGTGCCAGCAGTCGAGCGGGAGGAGGGCGAGAGACCCAGTACTTC. The encoded protein is CASSRAGGGRETQYF. This chain uses TRBV9 with TRBJ2-5; TRBD2 matches 9 bases. With 5 bases clipped from V and 4 bases from J, the junction kept 9 bases outside the gene matches. There are 15 residues in the CDR3. CDR1 SGDLS and CDR2 YYNGEE come from the germline V gene.

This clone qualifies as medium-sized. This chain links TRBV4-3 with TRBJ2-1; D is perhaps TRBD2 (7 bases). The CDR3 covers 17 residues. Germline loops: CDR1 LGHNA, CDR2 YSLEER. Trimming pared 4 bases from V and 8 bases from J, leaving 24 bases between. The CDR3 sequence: CASSLRLVGGPDDEQFF. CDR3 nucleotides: TGCGCCAGCAGCCTAAGGCTAGTCGGGGGGCCCGACGATGAGCAGTTCTTC.

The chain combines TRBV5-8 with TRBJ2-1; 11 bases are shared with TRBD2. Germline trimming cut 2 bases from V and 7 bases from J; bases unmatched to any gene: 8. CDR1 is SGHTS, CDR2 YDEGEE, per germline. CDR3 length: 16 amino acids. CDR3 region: CASSFLSGRGINEQFF. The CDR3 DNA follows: TGTGCCAGCAGCTTCCTTAGCGGGAGGGGAATTAATGAGCAGTTCTTC.